The 18 T cell receptor beta chains listed next were all sequenced from one sample in a study of T cell clonotyping in hematopoietic cell transplantation. As to time point: recipient sample about 28 days before transplant, after cytoreduction. Profiling relied on immunoSEQ multiplex PCR, and the TCRdb table lists in-frame clones only, not all of them. The sample carries 65,000 to 80,000 clones, less than 96% recorded once. The sample here was peripheral blood mononuclear cells, taken before stem cell transplant. The origin of the receptors is a woman between 50 and 59 years old with acute myeloid leukemia. Some clones in this sample may be carry-over from other donors' samples.

This rearrangement joins TRBV29-1 to TRBJ2-5; D is unresolved. Germline CDR1 and CDR2: SQVTM and ANQGSEA. The V and J ends lost 4 bases and 5 bases respectively, with 11 bases between them. The CDR3 covers 12 residues. CDR3 protein: CSVGPAQETQYF. The CDR3, as DNA: TGCAGCGTTGGACCAGCCCAGGAGACCCAGTACTTC.

The chain joins TRBV2 to TRBJ2-3; TRBD1 aligns across 11 bases. The CDR3 covers 14 residues. Germline loops: CDR1 SNHLY, CDR2 FYNNEI. Trimming removed 6 bases from V and 3 bases from J; junction bases left unmatched: 2. CDR3 sequence reads: CASSGTGGTDTQYF. The CDR3 DNA reads as TGTGCCAGCAGCGGGACAGGGGGGACAGATACGCAGTATTTT.

The rearrangement uses TRBV28 and TRBJ1-2; TRBD1 aligns across 9 bases. The ends lost 10 bases at V and 8 bases at J; junction bases unmatched: 14. The germline V gene encodes CDR1 MDHEN and CDR2 SYDVKM. The CDR3 loop spans 14 amino acids. CDR3 DNA sequence: TGTGCCACTACCTATCCGGGACAGGGAAGGGGCTACACCTTC. This translates into CATTYPGQGRGYTF.

This chain uses TRBV5-1 with TRBJ1-6; 8 nucleotides line up with TRBD1. CDR1 and CDR2 (germline): SGHRS, YFSETQ. The junction had 5 bases not matched to a gene; V was cut back by 5 bases and J by 1 base. CDR3 length equals 16 residues. The CDR3 bases are TGCGCCAGCAGGCATACAGGGGGATCCTATAATTCACCCCTCCACTTT. Its translation is CASRHTGGSYNSPLHF.

The chain couples TRBV10-3 to TRBJ1-4; no clear D gene. The CDR3 extends over 11 amino acids. V lost 4 bases to trimming and J lost 7 bases, with 4 bases between them. Per germline, CDR1 ENHRY and CDR2 SYGVKD. This CDR3 is CAISGGEKLFF. Written as DNA, the CDR3 is TGTGCCATCAGTGGAGGTGAAAAACTGTTTTTT.

The J gene is TRBJ1-2, the V gene TRBV30; D unclear. V shed 0 bases and J shed 1 base, with 9 bases lying between them. Germline values: CDR1 GTSNPN, CDR2 SVGIG (reference sequence). The CDR3 is 14 amino acids. CDR3 region: CAWSVLGLNYGYTF. CDR3 bases: TGTGCCTGGAGTGTACTCGGACTTAACTATGGCTACACCTTC.

V usage is TRBV29-1 and J usage is TRBJ1-4; D is perhaps TRBD1 (5 bases). Germline V gives CDR1 SQVTM, CDR2 ANQGSEA. V was trimmed by 5 bases and J by 5 bases, leaving 12 bases between them. The CDR3 has 13 amino acids. CDR3 DNA sequence: TGCAGCGTTTGGGGCAGGGAAAATGAAAAACTGTTTTTT. It encodes CSVWGRENEKLFF. The whole variable domain, filled in from reference TRBV29-1 and TRBJ1-4, reads SAVISQKPSRDICQRGTSLTIQCQVDSQVTMMFWYRQQPGQSLTLIATANQGSEATYESGFVIDKFPISRPNLTFSTLTVSNMSPEDSSIYLCSVWGRENEKLFFGSGTQLSVL.

This clone was recorded only once. The CDR3 sequence: CASSGDRGGRFGYTF. The CDR3 DNA follows: TGTGCCAGCAGCGGCGACAGGGGCGGCCGGTTTGGCTACACCTTC. J is TRBJ1-2 and V is TRBV9; the match to TRBD1 covers 8 bases. Germline CDR1 reads SGDLS; CDR2 reads YYNGEE. After removal of 3 bases from V and 7 bases from J, the junction contained 11 bases not matched to a gene. The CDR3 runs 15 residues.

This clone came up once. The chain joins TRBV6-1 to TRBJ1-1; D unresolved. V lost 9 bases, J lost 7 bases, and 12 bases lay in between. The CDR3 loop spans 11 amino acids. Looked up from germline, CDR1 is MNHNS and CDR2 is SASEGT. CDR3 DNA sequence: TGTGCCAGTCCGGGCCTGCTTGAAGCTTTCTTT. It specifies CASPGLLEAFF.

V gene TRBV19 combines with J gene TRBJ2-2, with TRBD2 matching 10 bases. Trimming at V came to 4 bases and at J to 2 bases, leaving 4 bases not matched to a gene. The CDR3 loop spans 16 amino acids. Germline V gene data show CDR1 as LNHDA and CDR2 as SQIVND (reference sequence). The CDR3 protein is CASSNLAGGNTGELFF. CDR3 bases: TGTGCCAGTAGTAACTTAGCGGGGGGTAACACCGGGGAGCTGTTTTTT.

The genes are TRBV7-9 and TRBJ1-2; D unclear. V was clipped by 5 bases and J by 8 bases, with 12 bases between them. Germline lookup yields CDR1 SEHNR and CDR2 FQNEAQ (reference sequence). The CDR3 is made up of 12 amino acids. CDR3 loop: CASSAGFWGYTF. Here the CDR3 DNA reads TGTGCCAGCAGCGCCGGGTTTTGGGGCTACACCTTC. Looking up the rest from reference TRBV7-9 and TRBJ1-2 gives the full variable domain: DTGVSQNPRHKITKRGQNVTFRCDPISEHNRLYWYRQTLGQGPEFLTYFQNEAQLEKSRLLSDRFSAERPKGSFSTLEIQRTEQGDSAMYLCASSAGFWGYTFGSGTRLTVV.

V is TRBV5-1 and J is TRBJ2-5; TRBD2 aligns across 13 bases. The CDR3 spans 17 residues. In germline, CDR1 is SGHRS, CDR2 YFSETQ. Germline trimming cut 4 bases from V and 5 bases from J; bases unmatched to any gene: 11. CDR3: CASSRWTSGRRDETQYF. The CDR3 nucleotides read TGCGCCAGCAGCCGGTGGACTAGCGGGAGAAGGGACGAGACCCAGTACTTC.

The genes are TRBV5-6 and TRBJ1-4; tentatively, D is TRBD1 (6 bases). The V and J ends lost 3 bases and 0 bases respectively, with 12 bases between them. The CDR3 contains 16 residues. CDR1 and CDR2 from the germline V gene are SGHDT and YYEEEE. The CDR3 spells CASSWGQPATNEKLFF. CDR3 in DNA: TGTGCCAGCAGCTGGGGACAACCTGCAACTAATGAAAAACTGTTTTTT. Complete variable domain (other parts from reference TRBV5-6 and TRBJ1-4): DAGVTQSPTHLIKTRGQQVTLRCSPKSGHDTVSWYQQALGQGPQFIFQYYEEEERQRGNFPDRFSGHQFPNYSSELNVNALLLGDSALYLCASSWGQPATNEKLFFGSGTQLSVL.

The J gene is TRBJ1-5, the V gene TRBV27, with D maybe TRBD1 (6 bases). Trimming removed 6 bases from V and 0 bases from J, with 15 bases in between. CDR3 length: 16 amino acids. Germline V gene sequence: CDR1 MNHEY, CDR2 SMNVEV (reference sequence). DNA of the CDR3: TGTGCCAGCAGCACCAACGGACAGTATAGCAATCAGCCCCAGCATTTT. This gives the protein CASSTNGQYSNQPQHF.

CDR3 coding DNA: TGTGCCAGCAGTTTCCTCCAGGTTAAACAGGTTTATAGCTCCTACGAGCAGTACTTC. As protein: CASSFLQVKQVYSSYEQYF. This sequence joins TRBV28 and TRBJ2-7; D may be TRBD1 (5 bases). The CDR3 is 19 amino acids. Deletions cut 3 bases from V and 0 bases from J, with 24 bases between. Germline V gene lookup returns CDR1 MDHEN and CDR2 SYDVKM.

The V call is TRBV11-1, the J call TRBJ2-7; 7 bases fit TRBD2. Germline CDR1 is SGHAT and CDR2 is FQDESV (reference sequence). J lost 6 bases, V lost 5 bases, and 4 bases had no gene match. The CDR3 has 12 residues. The CDR3 spells CASSRGGVEQYF. In nucleotides, the CDR3 is TGTGCCAGCAGCCGTGGGGGGGTCGAGCAGTACTTC.

The V call is TRBV25-1, the J call TRBJ1-1; D is unclear. V was clipped by 7 bases and J by 5 bases, with 14 bases between them. This CDR3 region has 13 residues. Germline-derived CDR1 and CDR2 are MGHDK and SYGVNS. The CDR3 sequence is CASKSRTGTEAFF. CDR3 nucleotide sequence: TGTGCCAGCAAATCTCGCACGGGAACTGAAGCTTTCTTT.

This clone was seen a single time. The CDR3 loop reads CASSRTSGWSSYEQYF. The CDR3 DNA reads TGTGCCAGCAGCCGGACTAGCGGGTGGAGCTCCTACGAGCAGTACTTC. The chain recombines TRBV7-9 with TRBJ2-7, with 11 bases matching TRBD2. Germline values: CDR1 SEHNR, CDR2 FQNEAQ (reference sequence). The J segment lost 0 bases and the V segment lost 5 bases, leaving 6 bases of the junction unmatched. This CDR3 has 16 amino acids. Filled out from reference TRBV7-9 and TRBJ2-7, the complete variable domain reads DTGVSQNPRHKITKRGQNVTFRCDPISEHNRLYWYRQTLGQGPEFLTYFQNEAQLEKSRLLSDRFSAERPKGSFSTLEIQRTEQGDSAMYLCASSRTSGWSSYEQYFGPGTRLTVT.